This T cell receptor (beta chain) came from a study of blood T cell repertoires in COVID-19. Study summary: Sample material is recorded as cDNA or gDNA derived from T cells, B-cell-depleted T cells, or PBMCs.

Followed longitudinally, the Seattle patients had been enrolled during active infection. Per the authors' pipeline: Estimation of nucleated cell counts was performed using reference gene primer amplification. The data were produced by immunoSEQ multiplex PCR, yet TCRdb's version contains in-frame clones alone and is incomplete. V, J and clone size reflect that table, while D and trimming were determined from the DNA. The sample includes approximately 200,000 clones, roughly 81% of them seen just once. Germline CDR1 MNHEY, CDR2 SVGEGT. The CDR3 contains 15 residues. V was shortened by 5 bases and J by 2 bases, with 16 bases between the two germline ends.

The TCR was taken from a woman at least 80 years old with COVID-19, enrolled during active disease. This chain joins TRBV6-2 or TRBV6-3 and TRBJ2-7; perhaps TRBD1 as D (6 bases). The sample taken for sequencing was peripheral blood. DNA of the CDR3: TGTGCCAGCAGTCATTCCGGACAGTTCGCCTACGAGCAGTACTTC. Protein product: CASSHSGQFAYEQYF.